The rows below give T cell receptor beta chains drawn from one sample of a study of OX40 agonist ivuxolimab in advanced cancers. Measured with immunoSEQ multiplex PCR; TCRdb has only the in-frame clones, and not every one. The sample has 55,000 to 60,000 clones; 80% to 90% are singletons. Sequenced material: CD4+ or CD8+ T cells sorted from blood, taken in a trial of the OX40 agonist ivuxolimab. The receptors were gathered from an adult with an advanced solid tumor such as melanoma, head and neck, liver or kidney cancer. The CDR3 runs from the conserved cysteine through the conserved F or W. A D gene is named only where the DNA matches it firmly. Clone size appears in some rows only: once, few, many, or a class for an expanded clone.

CDR3nt: TGTGCCAGTAGTCCTATCCAGGGCGGCGGCGAAGAAAAACTGTTTTTT
CDR3aa: CASSPIQGGGEEKLFF
d_gene: .
j_gene: TRBJ1-4
v_gene: TRBV19
len: 16
abundance: .

CDR3nt: TGTGCCTGGAGTGGGAGACAGACCAAGGGCAATCAGCCCCAGCATTTT
CDR3aa: CAWSGRQTKGNQPQHF
d_gene: .
j_gene: TRBJ1-5
v_gene: TRBV30
len: 16
abundance: few

CDR3nt: TGTGCCAGCAGGAAGGGGGCAACTAATGAAAAACTGTTTTTT
CDR3aa: CASRKGATNEKLFF
d_gene: .
j_gene: TRBJ1-4
v_gene: TRBV2
len: 14
abundance: .

CDR3nt: TGTGCCAGCAGCCCATTGACTAGCAGAAACACCGGGGAGCTGTTTTTT
CDR3aa: CASSPLTSRNTGELFF
d_gene: TRBD2
j_gene: TRBJ2-2
v_gene: TRBV7-8
len: 16
abundance: .

CDR3nt: TGTGCCAGCGGTCGCGGAGATGGAGATGGCTACACCTTC
CDR3aa: CASGRGDGDGYTF
d_gene: .
j_gene: TRBJ1-2
v_gene: TRBV28
len: 13
abundance: .

CDR3nt: TGTGCCAGCAGCCCCCTAGCGGGATCGGGGGAGCAGTACTTC
CDR3aa: CASSPLAGSGEQYF
d_gene: TRBD2
j_gene: TRBJ2-5
v_gene: TRBV7-9
len: 14
abundance: few

CDR3nt: TGTGCCTCCAGTAGGGGGGCAGGCTACGAGCAGTACTTC
CDR3aa: CASSRGAGYEQYF
d_gene: .
j_gene: TRBJ2-7
v_gene: TRBV19
len: 13
abundance: few

CDR3nt: TGTGCCAGCAGTCTTAATGACAGGGGGGGAGAGACCCAGTACTTC
CDR3aa: CASSLNDRGGETQYF
d_gene: TRBD1
j_gene: TRBJ2-5
v_gene: TRBV6-5
len: 15
abundance: .

CDR3nt: TGTGCCAGCAGCCACCGGGCCACGGATACGCAGTATTTT
CDR3aa: CASSHRATDTQYF
d_gene: .
j_gene: TRBJ2-3
v_gene: TRBV7-2
len: 13
abundance: .

CDR3nt: TGTGCCAGTAGTAAAACAGGGAATTTATACGAGCAGTACTTC
CDR3aa: CASSKTGNLYEQYF
d_gene: .
j_gene: TRBJ2-7
v_gene: TRBV19
len: 14
abundance: .

CDR3nt: TGTGCAAGTCGCTTGTCCGGGACAGCAGGCTCTGGGGCCAACGTCCTGACTTTC
CDR3aa: CASRLSGTAGSGANVLTF
d_gene: .
j_gene: TRBJ2-6
v_gene: TRBV12-2
len: 18
abundance: .

CDR3nt: TGCAGCGTTGGCGGGGGCCGGGGATGGGGGTATGGCTACACCTTC
CDR3aa: CSVGGGRGWGYGYTF
d_gene: .
j_gene: TRBJ1-2
v_gene: TRBV29-1
len: 15
abundance: .

CDR3nt: TGTGCCAGCAGTGAAGTAGGACTAGCGGAAGATACGCAGTATTTT
CDR3aa: CASSEVGLAEDTQYF
d_gene: TRBD2
j_gene: TRBJ2-3
v_gene: TRBV2
len: 15
abundance: few

CDR3nt: TGTGCCAGCAGTGAGGGGGAAGAGACCCAGTACTTC
CDR3aa: CASSEGEETQYF
d_gene: .
j_gene: TRBJ2-5
v_gene: TRBV6-6
len: 12
abundance: .

CDR3nt: TGCGCCAGCAGCTTGAGTGCAGGCCGGGAATACGAGCAGTACTTC
CDR3aa: CASSLSAGREYEQYF
d_gene: .
j_gene: TRBJ2-7
v_gene: TRBV5-1
len: 15
abundance: .

CDR3nt: TGTGCCAGCAGCACAGACAGCAACACCGGGGAGCTGTTTTTT
CDR3aa: CASSTDSNTGELFF
d_gene: .
j_gene: TRBJ2-2
v_gene: TRBV6-5
len: 14
abundance: .

CDR3nt: TGTGCCAGCAGCAGGAAGACAGGGGATAATGAAAAACTGTTTTTT
CDR3aa: CASSRKTGDNEKLFF
d_gene: TRBD1
j_gene: TRBJ1-4
v_gene: TRBV11-2
len: 15
abundance: .

CDR3nt: TGTGCCAGCAGCCTATACCAAGAGACCCAGTACTTC
CDR3aa: CASSLYQETQYF
d_gene: .
j_gene: TRBJ2-5
v_gene: TRBV7-3
len: 12
abundance: .

CDR3nt: TGTGCCAGTAGAAACAGGGAGATTAGTCAGGATGAGCAGTTCTTC
CDR3aa: CASRNREISQDEQFF
d_gene: .
j_gene: TRBJ2-1
v_gene: TRBV19
len: 15
abundance: few

CDR3nt: TGTGCCAGCAGCTTCCGGGCCCAAAGGGACGAGCAGTACTTC
CDR3aa: CASSFRAQRDEQYF
d_gene: .
j_gene: TRBJ2-7
v_gene: TRBV7-9
len: 14
abundance: .

CDR3nt: TGTGCCAGCAGTTTATACGCAGGGCTGGGTGGCTACACCTTC
CDR3aa: CASSLYAGLGGYTF
d_gene: .
j_gene: TRBJ1-2
v_gene: TRBV28
len: 14
abundance: once

CDR3nt: TGTGCCAGCAGCTTGGTGCTAGCGGGAGCCTACGAGCAGTACTTC
CDR3aa: CASSLVLAGAYEQYF
d_gene: TRBD2
j_gene: TRBJ2-7
v_gene: TRBV5-6
len: 15
abundance: .

CDR3nt: TGTGCCAGCAGTTATGCTAGCGGGGCCTACGAGCAGTACTTC
CDR3aa: CASSYASGAYEQYF
d_gene: TRBD2
j_gene: TRBJ2-7
v_gene: TRBV6-5
len: 14
abundance: once

CDR3nt: TGCGCCAGCAGCTTTGACTCTGACACCCGCTATGGCTACACCTTC
CDR3aa: CASSFDSDTRYGYTF
d_gene: .
j_gene: TRBJ1-2
v_gene: TRBV5-1
len: 15
abundance: .

CDR3nt: TGTGCCAGCAGTGTACCGGGACAGGGGGCGTCAGATACGCAGTATTTT
CDR3aa: CASSVPGQGASDTQYF
d_gene: TRBD1
j_gene: TRBJ2-3
v_gene: TRBV28
len: 16
abundance: .

CDR3nt: TGCGCCAGCAGCTCTGGACAGAACACTGAAGCTTTCTTT
CDR3aa: CASSSGQNTEAFF
d_gene: .
j_gene: TRBJ1-1
v_gene: TRBV5-1
len: 13
abundance: .

CDR3nt: TGTGCCAGCAGCCAAGATCAGACGACTAACCTATACAATGAGCAGTTCTTC
CDR3aa: CASSQDQTTNLYNEQFF
d_gene: .
j_gene: TRBJ2-1
v_gene: TRBV4-2
len: 17
abundance: .

CDR3nt: TGTGCCACCAGCAGTGACCGGGACACCTCATCCTACGAGCAGTACTTC
CDR3aa: CATSSDRDTSSYEQYF
d_gene: .
j_gene: TRBJ2-7
v_gene: TRBV15
len: 16
abundance: .

CDR3nt: TGTGCCAGCAGTTTCATGGGCCATGGCTACACCTTC
CDR3aa: CASSFMGHGYTF
d_gene: .
j_gene: TRBJ1-2
v_gene: TRBV28
len: 12
abundance: .

CDR3nt: TGTGCCAGCACCGACCTGGGGGGCCATGGCTACACCTTC
CDR3aa: CASTDLGGHGYTF
d_gene: .
j_gene: TRBJ1-2
v_gene: TRBV6-6
len: 13
abundance: .

CDR3nt: TGTGCCACCGCGACTGTCGGTAGCACAGATACGCAGTATTTT
CDR3aa: CATATVGSTDTQYF
d_gene: .
j_gene: TRBJ2-3
v_gene: TRBV15
len: 14
abundance: .

CDR3nt: TGTGCCAGCAGTATACAGGGAGGGGGGATGAACACTGAAGCTTTCTTT
CDR3aa: CASSIQGGGMNTEAFF
d_gene: .
j_gene: TRBJ1-1
v_gene: TRBV2
len: 16
abundance: .

CDR3nt: TGTGCCAGCAGCACTAGCGGGAAGTTAGATACGCAGTATTTT
CDR3aa: CASSTSGKLDTQYF
d_gene: TRBD2
j_gene: TRBJ2-3
v_gene: TRBV5-8
len: 14
abundance: .

CDR3nt: TGTGCCAGCAGCTTACAAACTGGAACGTGGAATGAGCAGTTCTTC
CDR3aa: CASSLQTGTWNEQFF
d_gene: .
j_gene: TRBJ2-1
v_gene: TRBV11-3
len: 15
abundance: .

CDR3nt: TGTGCCGCCGGAGGGGCCCCGGGGGACACTGAAGCTTTCTTT
CDR3aa: CAAGGAPGDTEAFF
d_gene: .
j_gene: TRBJ1-1
v_gene: TRBV28
len: 14
abundance: .

CDR3nt: TGTGCCACCAGCAGGGTTTATAGCAATCAGCCCCAGCATTTT
CDR3aa: CATSRVYSNQPQHF
d_gene: .
j_gene: TRBJ1-5
v_gene: TRBV15
len: 14
abundance: .

CDR3nt: TGTGCCAGCAGTTACTCTCAGGGTAACACCGGGGAGCTGTTTTTT
CDR3aa: CASSYSQGNTGELFF
d_gene: .
j_gene: TRBJ2-2
v_gene: TRBV6-5
len: 15
abundance: .

CDR3nt: TGCGCCAGCAGCGCGCAGCAGACCACTGAAGCTTTCTTT
CDR3aa: CASSAQQTTEAFF
d_gene: .
j_gene: TRBJ1-1
v_gene: TRBV5-1
len: 13
abundance: .

CDR3nt: TGCGCCAGCAGCTTGGACAGTAACACCGGGGAGCTGTTTTTT
CDR3aa: CASSLDSNTGELFF
d_gene: .
j_gene: TRBJ2-2
v_gene: TRBV5-1
len: 14
abundance: .

CDR3nt: TGTGCCAGCTCACCTGGGGGCTCGGCTGGCTACACCTTC
CDR3aa: CASSPGGSAGYTF
d_gene: .
j_gene: TRBJ1-2
v_gene: TRBV18
len: 13
abundance: .

CDR3nt: TGCAGCGTTGAAACTGGACCAACCGGGGAGCTGTTTTTT
CDR3aa: CSVETGPTGELFF
d_gene: .
j_gene: TRBJ2-2
v_gene: TRBV29-1
len: 13
abundance: .

CDR3nt: TGTGCCAGCTCTGAAAGCCAGATCTACGAGCAGTACTTC
CDR3aa: CASSESQIYEQYF
d_gene: .
j_gene: TRBJ2-7
v_gene: TRBV18
len: 13
abundance: .

CDR3nt: TGTGCCAGCAGTTACCGGGCCCACACTGAAGCTTTCTTT
CDR3aa: CASSYRAHTEAFF
d_gene: .
j_gene: TRBJ1-1
v_gene: TRBV6-5
len: 13
abundance: .

CDR3nt: TGTGCCAGCAGCCGCTTCACGACTAGCGGGACGATCACAGATACGCAGTATTTT
CDR3aa: CASSRFTTSGTITDTQYF
d_gene: TRBD2
j_gene: TRBJ2-3
v_gene: TRBV11-2
len: 18
abundance: .

CDR3nt: TGTGCCAGCAGTCTTCAGCGGGCGGGCGTGTTCTTC
CDR3aa: CASSLQRAGVFF
d_gene: .
j_gene: TRBJ2-1
v_gene: TRBV28
len: 12
abundance: .

CDR3nt: TGCAGCGTTTCCTTTACCTCTGGAAACACCATATATTTT
CDR3aa: CSVSFTSGNTIYF
d_gene: .
j_gene: TRBJ1-3
v_gene: TRBV29-1
len: 13
abundance: .

CDR3nt: TGTGCCAGTAGTTTCTCGCGGACAGGGGGCCCTTATCAGCCCCAGCATTTT
CDR3aa: CASSFSRTGGPYQPQHF
d_gene: TRBD1
j_gene: TRBJ1-5
v_gene: TRBV19
len: 17
abundance: once

CDR3nt: TGTGCCAGCAGCTTGGCCCCAGCGGGAGGGACCGGGGAGCTGTTTTTT
CDR3aa: CASSLAPAGGTGELFF
d_gene: TRBD2
j_gene: TRBJ2-2
v_gene: TRBV5-6
len: 16
abundance: .

CDR3nt: TGTGCCAGCAGCTTTGGGGTTCAAGAGACCCAGTACTTC
CDR3aa: CASSFGVQETQYF
d_gene: .
j_gene: TRBJ2-5
v_gene: TRBV7-6
len: 13
abundance: .

CDR3nt: TGTGCCAGCAGTGCAATCTCAGGGGGCGCCGAGCAGTACTTC
CDR3aa: CASSAISGGAEQYF
d_gene: TRBD1
j_gene: TRBJ2-7
v_gene: TRBV28
len: 14
abundance: .